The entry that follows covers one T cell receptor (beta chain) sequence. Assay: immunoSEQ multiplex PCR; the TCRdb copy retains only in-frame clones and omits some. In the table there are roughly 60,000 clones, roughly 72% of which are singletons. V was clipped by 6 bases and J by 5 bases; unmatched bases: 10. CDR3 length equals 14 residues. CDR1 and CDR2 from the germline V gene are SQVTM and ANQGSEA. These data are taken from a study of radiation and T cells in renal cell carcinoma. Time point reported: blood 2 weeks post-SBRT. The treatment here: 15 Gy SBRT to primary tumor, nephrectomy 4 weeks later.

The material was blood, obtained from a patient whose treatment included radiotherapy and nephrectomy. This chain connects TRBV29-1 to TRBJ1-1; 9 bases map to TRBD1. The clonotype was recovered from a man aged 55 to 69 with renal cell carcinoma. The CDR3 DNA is TGCAGCGTCGGATCGGTACAGGGGGCTACTGAAGCTTTCTTT. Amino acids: CSVGSVQGATEAFF.